Listed below are T cell receptor beta chains from one sample, sequenced in a study of T cell responses to AZD1222 COVID-19 vaccine. Libraries were prepared by immunoSEQ multiplex PCR; TCRdb keeps only in-frame clonotypes and omits some of them. The data contain 90,000 to 100,000 clones, 88% of them singletons. This specimen was peripheral blood, taken 28 days after the second AZD1222 dose. The receptor source for this set is an adult who received the AZD1222 COVID-19 vaccine. The CDR3 runs from the conserved cysteine through the conserved F or W. The order of the fields is J gene, D gene, clone size, V gene, CDR3 protein, CDR3 DNA. A D gene is named only where the DNA matches it firmly. Clone size is given for some rows only: seen once, a few or many times, or a class if the clone is expanded.

J gene: TRBJ2-2
D gene: NA
clone size: NA
V gene: TRBV9
CDR3 protein: CASSVVGDTGELFF
CDR3 DNA: TGTGCCAGCAGCGTAGTAGGAGACACCGGGGAGCTGTTTTTT

J gene: TRBJ1-4
D gene: NA
clone size: once
V gene: TRBV7-8
CDR3 protein: CASSLGWYGNRDRKLFF
CDR3 DNA: TGTGCCAGCAGCTTAGGCTGGTATGGGAACAGGGATCGGAAACTGTTTTTT

J gene: TRBJ2-1
D gene: TRBD1
clone size: NA
V gene: TRBV18
CDR3 protein: CASSPTGWVNEQFF
CDR3 DNA: TGTGCCAGCTCACCGACAGGGTGGGTCAATGAGCAGTTCTTC

J gene: TRBJ2-2
D gene: NA
clone size: NA
V gene: TRBV27
CDR3 protein: CASRWDPFGTGELFF
CDR3 DNA: TGTGCCAGCAGATGGGACCCCTTCGGCACCGGGGAGCTGTTTTTT

J gene: TRBJ2-7
D gene: TRBD1
clone size: NA
V gene: TRBV28
CDR3 protein: CASRGTGSYEQYF
CDR3 DNA: TGTGCCAGCAGGGGGACAGGATCCTACGAGCAGTACTTC

J gene: TRBJ2-3
D gene: NA
clone size: NA
V gene: TRBV7-9
CDR3 protein: CASSFLDTQYF
CDR3 DNA: TGTGCCAGCAGCTTCTTAGATACGCAGTATTTT

J gene: TRBJ2-1
D gene: NA
clone size: NA
V gene: TRBV28
CDR3 protein: CASRVAGNEQFF
CDR3 DNA: TGTGCCAGCAGGGTCGCGGGCAATGAGCAGTTCTTC

J gene: TRBJ1-5
D gene: NA
clone size: NA
V gene: TRBV6-2/TRBV6-3
CDR3 protein: CASSYPDGFEPQHF
CDR3 DNA: TGTGCCAGCAGTTACCCGGACGGTTTTGAGCCCCAGCATTTT

J gene: TRBJ2-5
D gene: NA
clone size: once
V gene: TRBV28
CDR3 protein: CASTLGGHETQYF
CDR3 DNA: TGTGCCAGCACTTTAGGGGGTCACGAGACCCAGTACTTC

J gene: TRBJ1-2
D gene: NA
clone size: NA
V gene: TRBV7-2
CDR3 protein: CASSLDGRVFNYGYTF
CDR3 DNA: TGTGCCAGCAGCTTAGATGGGAGGGTATTTAACTATGGCTACACCTTC

J gene: TRBJ1-5
D gene: NA
clone size: NA
V gene: TRBV6-1
CDR3 protein: CASSDPYGHQPQHF
CDR3 DNA: TGTGCCAGCAGTGATCCCTACGGGCATCAGCCCCAGCATTTT

J gene: TRBJ1-1
D gene: TRBD1
clone size: NA
V gene: TRBV5-1
CDR3 protein: CASSLDREGGEAFF
CDR3 DNA: TGCGCCAGCAGCTTAGACAGGGAAGGTGGTGAAGCTTTCTTT

J gene: TRBJ1-2
D gene: NA
clone size: NA
V gene: TRBV27
CDR3 protein: CASSPYRLGGTEIFRGYTF
CDR3 DNA: TGTGCCAGCAGTCCTTATCGATTAGGAGGGACGGAGATTTTTCGTGGCTACACCTTC

J gene: TRBJ2-3
D gene: TRBD1
clone size: NA
V gene: TRBV2
CDR3 protein: CASTPILDRGKDTQYF
CDR3 DNA: TGTGCCAGCACCCCCATCCTGGACAGGGGAAAGGATACGCAGTATTTT